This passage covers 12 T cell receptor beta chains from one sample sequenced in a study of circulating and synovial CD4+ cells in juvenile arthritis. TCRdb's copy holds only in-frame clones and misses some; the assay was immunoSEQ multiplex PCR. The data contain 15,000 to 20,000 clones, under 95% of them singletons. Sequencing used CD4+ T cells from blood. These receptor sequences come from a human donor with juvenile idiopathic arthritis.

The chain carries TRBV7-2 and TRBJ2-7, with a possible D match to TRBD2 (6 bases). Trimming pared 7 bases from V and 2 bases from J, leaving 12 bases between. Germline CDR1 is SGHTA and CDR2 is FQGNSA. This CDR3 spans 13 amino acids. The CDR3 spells CASNSGPPYEQYF. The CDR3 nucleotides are TGTGCCAGCAATAGCGGACCTCCCTACGAGCAGTACTTC.

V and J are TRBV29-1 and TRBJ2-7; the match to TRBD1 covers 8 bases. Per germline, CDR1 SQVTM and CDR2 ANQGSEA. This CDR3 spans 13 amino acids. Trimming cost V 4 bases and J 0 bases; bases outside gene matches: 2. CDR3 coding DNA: TGCAGCGTTGTAACAGGGGGCTCCTACGAGCAGTACTTC. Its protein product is CSVVTGGSYEQYF.

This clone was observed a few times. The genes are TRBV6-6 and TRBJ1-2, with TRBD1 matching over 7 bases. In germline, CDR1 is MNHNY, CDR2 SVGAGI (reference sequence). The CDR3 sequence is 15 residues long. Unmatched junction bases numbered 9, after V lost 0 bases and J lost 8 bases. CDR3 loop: CASSYSKGGVFGYTF. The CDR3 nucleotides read TGTGCCAGCAGTTACTCGAAAGGGGGCGTCTTCGGCTACACCTTC.

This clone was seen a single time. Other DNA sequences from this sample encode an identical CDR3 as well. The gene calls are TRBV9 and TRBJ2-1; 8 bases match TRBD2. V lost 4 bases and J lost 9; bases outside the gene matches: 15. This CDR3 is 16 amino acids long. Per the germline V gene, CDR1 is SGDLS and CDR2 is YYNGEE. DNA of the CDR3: TGTGCCAGCAGCTTGAGGACCGGGACTAGGCCTGGTGAGCAGTTCTTC. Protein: CASSLRTGTRPGEQFF.

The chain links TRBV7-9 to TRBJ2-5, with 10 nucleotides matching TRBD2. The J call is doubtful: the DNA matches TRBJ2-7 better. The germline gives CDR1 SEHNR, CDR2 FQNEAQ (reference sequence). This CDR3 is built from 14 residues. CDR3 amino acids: CASSPGLAQDEQYF. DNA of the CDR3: TGTGCCAGCAGCCCGGGACTAGCGCAGGACGAGCAGTACTTC.

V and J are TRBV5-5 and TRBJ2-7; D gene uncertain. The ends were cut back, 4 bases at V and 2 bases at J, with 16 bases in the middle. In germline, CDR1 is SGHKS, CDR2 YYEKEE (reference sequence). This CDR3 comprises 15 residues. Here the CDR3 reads CASSPSLGETYEQYF. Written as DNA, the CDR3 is TGTGCCAGCAGCCCATCCCTGGGCGAAACCTACGAGCAGTACTTC.

The DNA of the CDR3 is TGTGCCAGTATCCCGCACAGGCTGAACACTGAAGCTTTCTTT. Amino acid sequence: CASIPHRLNTEAFF. The V gene is TRBV19, the J gene TRBJ1-1, with D maybe TRBD1 (5 bases). CDR3 length: 14 amino acids. Germline V gene data show CDR1 as LNHDA and CDR2 as SQIVND (reference sequence). Trimming took 7 bases from V and 0 from J, leaving 12 bases between them. Supplemented by reference TRBV19 and TRBJ1-1, the full variable domain reads DGGITQSPKYLFRKEGQNVTLSCEQNLNHDAMYWYRQDPGQGLRLIYYSQIVNDFQKGDIAEGYSVSREKKESFPLTVTSAQKNPTAFYLCASIPHRLNTEAFFGQGTRLTVV.

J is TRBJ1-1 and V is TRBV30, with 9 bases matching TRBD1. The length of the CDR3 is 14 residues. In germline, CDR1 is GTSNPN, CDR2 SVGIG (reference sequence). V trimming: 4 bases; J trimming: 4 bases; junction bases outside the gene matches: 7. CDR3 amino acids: CAWTADRGGTEAFF. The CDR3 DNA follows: TGTGCCTGGACCGCGGACAGGGGAGGCACTGAAGCTTTCTTT.

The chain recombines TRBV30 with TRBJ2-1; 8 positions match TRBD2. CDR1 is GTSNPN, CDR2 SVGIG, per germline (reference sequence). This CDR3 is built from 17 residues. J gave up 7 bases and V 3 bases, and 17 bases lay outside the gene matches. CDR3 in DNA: TGTGCCTGGAGAGGTACTAGCGGATACCCCGGCGAGAATGAGCAGTTCTTC. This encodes CAWRGTSGYPGENEQFF. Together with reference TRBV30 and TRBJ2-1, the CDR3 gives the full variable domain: SQTIHQWPATLVQPVGSPLSLECTVEGTSNPNLYWYRQAAGRGLQLLFYSVGIGQISSEVPQNLSASRPQDRQFILSSKKLLLSDSGFYLCAWRGTSGYPGENEQFFGPGTRLTVL.

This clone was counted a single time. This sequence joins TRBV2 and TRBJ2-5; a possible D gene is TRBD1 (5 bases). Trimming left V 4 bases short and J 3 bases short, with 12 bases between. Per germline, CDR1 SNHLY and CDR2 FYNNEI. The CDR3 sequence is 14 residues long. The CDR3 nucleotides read TGTGCCAGCAGTGTCGGCAGGGCCAAAGAGACCCAGTACTTC. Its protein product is CASSVGRAKETQYF.

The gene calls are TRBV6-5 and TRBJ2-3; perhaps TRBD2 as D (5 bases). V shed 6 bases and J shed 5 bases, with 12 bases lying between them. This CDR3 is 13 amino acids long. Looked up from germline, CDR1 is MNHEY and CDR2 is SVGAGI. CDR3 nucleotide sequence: TGTGCCAGCAGCGGGGTGAATAAAGATACGCAGTATTTT. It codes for CASSGVNKDTQYF.

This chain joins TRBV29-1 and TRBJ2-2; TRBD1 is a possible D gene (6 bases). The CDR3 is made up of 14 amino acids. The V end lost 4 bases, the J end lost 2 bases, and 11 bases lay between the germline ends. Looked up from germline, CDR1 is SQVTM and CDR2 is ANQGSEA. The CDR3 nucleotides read TGCAGCGTTGTGACAGGACAAAACACCGGGGAGCTGTTTTTT. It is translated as CSVVTGQNTGELFF.